This T cell receptor beta chain appears in the sequencing data of a study of CD8 T cells in Susac syndrome (dated 2019 in TCRdb). Describing the broader study: The study used repertoire sequencing to test whether antigen drove CD8+ T cell activation and differentiation in Susac syndrome. The paper's findings and limits, for the study overall: The number of individuals in the TCR sequencing and HLA analysis was acknowledged as relatively small.

Peripheral blood CD8+ and CD4+ T cells from healthy donors, Susac syndrome patients and multiple sclerosis patients were profiled by high-throughput TCR beta sequencing. Multiple sclerosis controls were treatment-naive patients with stable or active relapsing-remitting disease fulfilling revised McDonald criteria. Bulk CD8+ and CD4+ T cells were purified by magnetic negative isolation, while CD8+ TEMRA cells were enriched using FACS. Blood was drawn into EDTA tubes, processed within 24 hours, and PBMCs were isolated by density gradient centrifugation. PBMCs intended for TCR sequencing were frozen in liquid nitrogen and were later thawed in a 37 degrees C water bath. A purity of at least 90% was achieved for sorted or isolated CD4+, CD8+ and CD8+ TEMRA cells. Trimming takes 5 bases from V and 5 bases from J, and the germline ends sit 17 bases apart. The CDR3 measures 15 amino acids from cysteine to phenylalanine. The only DNA kept is the CDR3, 45 bases in frame from the first base. CDR1 and CDR2 (SGHTA, FQGNSA) derive from the germline V gene.

RNA was extracted with the RNeasy kit and roughly 0.5 to 1 ug was reverse transcribed using random hexamers. TCR beta CDR3 regions were amplified with the immunoSEQ multiplex PCR assay covering 54 Vbeta and 13 Jbeta segments. To correct PCR amplification bias, a synthetic template baseline was used for both primer optimization and computational correction. The authors' analysis ran thus. Reads were annotated to V, D and J genes per IMGT and analyzed with immunoSEQ Analyzer, keeping only productive sequences. To calculate clonality, Shannon entropy was normalized by log2 of the number of productive unique sequences and then subtracted from one. Public and private clones were assessed among the 100 most prevalent clones of each patient and control. A clone was defined as Susac-specific if it was absent from the healthy and MS cohorts, from some 1,100 published viral clones and from other ImmuneACCESS disease sequences. Clones were called with MiXCR by TCRdb after fastp trimmed the public reads at Q25, and only in-frame beta chains were retained. Each CDR3 protein gets just one entry, which takes the most common genes and DNA from the rows behind it. The V and J calls and clone size come from TCRdb's table, not from the authors' own analysis. For this sample there are approximately 200,000 distinct CDR3 sequences; approximately 96% appear just once. The ten largest account for about 0.093% of the sample.

Note on this clonotype: The target of this receptor is not known. Base qualities were left out, and no much larger clone turns up one base away.

The sequence links TRBV7-2 to TRBJ2-3; the D gene lacks a confident call. The sequencing sample was made of CD4+ T cells from PBMCs. The TCR originated in a human donor with multiple sclerosis. In nucleotides, the sequence is TGTGCCAGCAGCAACACGGCCTACCCAATAGATACGCAGTATTTT. This translates into CASSNTAYPIDTQYF. With the portions outside the CDR3 filled from the reference TRBV7-2 and TRBJ2-3 genes, the complete variable region becomes GAGVSQSPSNKVTEKGKDVELRCDPISGHTALYWYRQSLGQGLEFLIYFQGNSAPDKSGLPSDRFSAERTGGSVSTLTIQRTQQEDSAVYLCASSNTAYPIDTQYFGPGTRLTVL.